This T cell receptor beta chain is drawn from a study of vaccination effects on CD4 cells after COVID-19. Culture proceeded for 10 days, and CD4+ T cells were then isolated. Assay: immunoSEQ multiplex PCR; the TCRdb copy retains only in-frame clones and omits some. In the table there are about 74,000 clones, roughly three quarters of which are singletons. Note on this clone: The antigen is unknown.

From germline, CDR1 is SGHAT and CDR2 FQNNGV. Trimming left V 7 bases short and J 2 bases short, with 5 bases between. CDR3 length equals 12 residues. The sample in question was CD4+ T cells from PBMCs cultured without peptide, obtained before COVID-19 vaccination. This receptor was taken from a human donor who received a COVID-19 vaccine. The V gene is TRBV11-2, the J gene TRBJ2-2; D unresolved. The CDR3: CASNPNTGELFF. CDR3 sequence (DNA): TGTGCCAGCAACCCTAACACCGGGGAGCTGTTTTTT.